This TCR beta chain derives from a study of CD8 T cells in ankylosing spondylitis. Per germline, CDR1 DFQATT and CDR2 SNEGSKA (reference sequence). The CDR3 consists of 14 residues. Comments on this clonotype: As yet, its antigen is unknown. At one boundary the junction diverges from the germline segment, which might be a read error.

Scientists made TCR beta libraries using quantitative 5'-RACE with molecular barcodes. Each CDR3 protein gets one entry after TCRdb re-called the 5' RACE reads with MiXCR. This table holds 650,000 to 800,000 distinct CDR3 sequences, around a fifth found once. Study observations and caveats: Certain motif variants had earlier been reported in reactive arthritis synovial fluid and blood. Significantly higher representation of disease-linked clones was reported for matched ankylosing spondylitis synovial fluid. For ankylosing spondylitis blood, a TCR beta motif of 7 or 8 highly homologous variants appeared characteristic. Within peripheral blood, clones linked to disease were CD8+ and relatively rare.

The receptor was derived from a male donor with ankylosing spondylitis. V gene TRBV20-1 combines with J gene TRBJ2-2; a possible D gene is TRBD2 (6 bases). The sequencing sample was made of blood, either unsorted or a sorted T cell fraction (not recorded which). This CDR3 is CSASLTTAGGELVF. DNA for the CDR3: TGCAGTGCTAGCCTTACGACCGCTGGCGGGGAGCTGGTTTTT.